The rows below give T cell receptor beta chains drawn from one sample of a study of neurological immune-mediated disorders. TCRdb re-derived calls from the 5' RACE reads in MiXCR, one entry per CDR3 protein. The sample has 40,000 or so distinct CDR3 sequences; 7% to 8% are singletons. The sequenced sample was PBMCs. The receptors were sampled from a woman in her 40s in good health. The CDR3 runs from the conserved cysteine through the conserved F or W. D genes are given only for firm matches. The size entry is marked missing in some rows and otherwise reads once, few, many or a size class.

clone_size j_call v_call d_call cdr3_nt cdr3_aa
many TRBJ2-7 TRBV27 . TGTGCCAGCATCTCCGCAAGCTACGAGCAGTACTTC CASISASYEQYF
many TRBJ2-5 TRBV5-1 . TGCGCCAGCAGCTTGGGGGCGGGCCAAGAGACCCAGTACTTC CASSLGAGQETQYF
medium-sized TRBJ2-1 TRBV7-8 TRBD2 TGTGCCAGCAGCCCTTTGGGTAGCGGGCCTTACAATGAGCAGTTCTTC CASSPLGSGPYNEQFF
many TRBJ2-1 TRBV6-4 . TGTGCCAGCAGTGGCTTTGGGGGCGCCTCCTACAATGAGCAGTTCTTC CASSGFGGASYNEQFF
many TRBJ1-2 TRBV2 TRBD1 TGTGCCAGCAGCCCGCGGACAGGGAGAATCGATGGCTACACCTTC CASSPRTGRIDGYTF
many TRBJ2-4 TRBV7-2 TRBD1 TGTGCCAGCAGCCTCGGGACAGGGGGCATCAAAAACATTCAGTACTTC CASSLGTGGIKNIQYF
many TRBJ2-7 TRBV5-1 TRBD1 TGCGCCAGCAGCTTGGAACAGGGGGTCTACGAGCAGTACTTC CASSLEQGVYEQYF
many TRBJ2-1 TRBV3-1 TRBD1 TGTGCCAGCATTCGCGACCGGGACAGGGGAATCTCTGAGCAGTTCTTC CASIRDRDRGISEQFF
. TRBJ2-3 TRBV20-1 . TGCAGTGCTCCCGGGTGGGCCCCCAACCCAGGTACGCAGTATTTT CSAPGWAPNPGTQYF
many TRBJ2-3 TRBV5-1 TRBD2 TGCGCCAGCAGCGTTCGGACTAGTCGCGGGGCAGATACGCAGTATTTT CASSVRTSRGADTQYF
many TRBJ1-2 TRBV12-3/TRBV12-4 . TGTGCCAGCAGTTTGGCAATATCGGGCTACACCTTC CASSLAISGYTF
many TRBJ2-1 TRBV9 TRBD2 TGTGCCAGCAGCAGGCTAGCGGGAGGGGCCTACAATGAGCAGTTCTTC CASSRLAGGAYNEQFF
many TRBJ2-3 TRBV5-1 . TGCGCCAGCAAGGAGTTGATTGGGTTAGATACGCAGTATTTT CASKELIGLDTQYF
many TRBJ2-3 TRBV24-1 TRBD2 TGTGCCACCCAAGCGGGGGGAAGCACAGATACGCAGTATTTT CATQAGGSTDTQYF
many TRBJ2-2 TRBV6-5 . TGTGCCAGCAGTGGGACGGGGGAGCTGTTTTTT CASSGTGELFF
many TRBJ1-2 TRBV7-8 . TGTGCCAGCAGCCCCTTGGCGGCTAACTATGGCTACACCTTC CASSPLAANYGYTF
many TRBJ2-5 TRBV3-1 . TGTGCCAGCAGACCCCGGAGGCTCCAAGAGACCCAGTACTTC CASRPRRLQETQYF
many TRBJ2-1 TRBV6-1 . TGTGCCAGCAGTGAAAACCTTAACAATGAGCAGTTCTTC CASSENLNNEQFF
many TRBJ1-2 TRBV5-1 . TGCGCCAGCAGCTTGGTGGGCGGGAAGGCCCCCAACTATGGCTACACCTTC CASSLVGGKAPNYGYTF
few TRBJ2-5 TRBV6-5 . TGTGCCAGCAGGGGTGGAGGAGAGACCCAGTACTTC CASRGGGETQYF
many TRBJ1-1 TRBV12-3/TRBV12-4 TRBD1 TGTGCCAGCAGCCTGGAGCGTCAGGGGGACACTGAAGCTTTCTTT CASSLERQGDTEAFF
. TRBJ2-7 TRBV20-1 . TGCAGTGCTTCCGGGCCTGTCAACGAGCAGTACTTC CSASGPVNEQYF
many TRBJ1-2 TRBV20-1 TRBD1 TGCAGTGCGGAGGGACAGGAGCTCTATGGCTACACCTTC CSAEGQELYGYTF
many TRBJ1-1 TRBV27 TRBD1 TGTGCCAGCAGAGGGGGACAGGGTGGAGGCACTGAAGCTTTCTTT CASRGGQGGGTEAFF
many TRBJ2-7 TRBV20-1 . TGCAGTGCTAGCGGCTCCTACGAGCAGTACTTC CSASGSYEQYF
many TRBJ1-2 TRBV5-1 . TGCGCCAGCAGCTTGCAAGACAGCTCATATGGCTACACCTTC CASSLQDSSYGYTF
many TRBJ2-3 TRBV12-3/TRBV12-4 . TGTGCCAGCAGTTCCTACCTCTCAGGGGGCACAGATACGCAGTATTTT CASSSYLSGGTDTQYF